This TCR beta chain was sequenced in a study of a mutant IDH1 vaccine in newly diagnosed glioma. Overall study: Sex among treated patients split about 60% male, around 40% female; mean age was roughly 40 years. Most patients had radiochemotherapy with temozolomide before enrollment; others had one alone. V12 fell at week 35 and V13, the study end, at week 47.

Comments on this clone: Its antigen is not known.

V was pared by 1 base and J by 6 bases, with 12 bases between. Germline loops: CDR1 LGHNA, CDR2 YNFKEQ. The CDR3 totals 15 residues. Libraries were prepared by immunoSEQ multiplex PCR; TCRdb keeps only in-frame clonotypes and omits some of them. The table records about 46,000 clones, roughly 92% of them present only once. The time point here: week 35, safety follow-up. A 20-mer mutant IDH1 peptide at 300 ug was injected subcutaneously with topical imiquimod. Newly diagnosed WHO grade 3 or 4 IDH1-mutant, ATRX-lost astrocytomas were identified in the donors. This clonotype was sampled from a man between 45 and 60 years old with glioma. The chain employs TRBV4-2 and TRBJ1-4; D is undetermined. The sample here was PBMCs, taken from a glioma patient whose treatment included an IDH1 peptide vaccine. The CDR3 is CASSQGAGEHEKLFF. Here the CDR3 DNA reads TGTGCCAGCAGCCAAGGCGCCGGGGAGCATGAAAAACTGTTTTTT.